This is a list of T cell receptor beta chains from one sample in a study of cytomegalovirus exposure and HLA in healthy donors. The table came from immunoSEQ multiplex PCR; TCRdb's copy has only in-frame clones and leaves some out. The profile shows over 110,000 clones, approximately 79% of them singletons. Sequencing was performed on PBMCs. All receptors derive from a man aged 18 to 30 in good health and CMV-seronegative. CDR3s include the opening cysteine and the closing phenylalanine or tryptophan. D genes are given only for firm matches. For some rows the clone size is stated as once, few or many, or as a class when expanded; others skip it.

>TRBJ2-2|TRBV5-1|TRBD1|.
TGCGCCAGCAGCTTGGGCAGGGGGACCGGGGAGCTGTTTTTT
CASSLGRGTGELFF
>TRBJ1-4|TRBV5-1|TRBD1|.
TGCGCCAGCAGCCGTTACAGGGGTCGGGGTGAAAAACTGTTTTTT
CASSRYRGRGEKLFF
>TRBJ1-1|TRBV19|TRBD1|.
TGTGCCAGTAGGGGACAGGGGGCGATGAACACTGAAGCTTTCTTT
CASRGQGAMNTEAFF
>TRBJ2-6|TRBV5-1|TRBD2|.
TGCGCCAGCAGCCACGGACTAGCGGGGGTGGATGGGGCCAACGTCCTGACTTTC
CASSHGLAGVDGANVLTF
>TRBJ1-3|TRBV6-6|TRBD1|once
TGTGCCAGCAGTCGACGGGACAGAAGAAACACCATATATTTT
CASSRRDRRNTIYF
>TRBJ2-5|TRBV6-5|TRBD2|.
TGTGCCAGCAGTAGCACTAGCGGGGGAGCGGAGACCCAGTACTTC
CASSSTSGGAETQYF
>TRBJ1-1|TRBV5-1|TRBD1|.
TGCGCCAGCAGCCTAGGGCGGACAGGGATCACTGAAGCTTTCTTT
CASSLGRTGITEAFF
>TRBJ1-3|TRBV29-1|.|few
TGCAGCGTTGCAGGGGCTGGAAACACCATATATTTT
CSVAGAGNTIYF
>TRBJ1-2|TRBV7-2|TRBD1|.
TGTGCCAGCAGCTTAGTGGGGACAGGGGTTAGCTATGGCTACACCTTC
CASSLVGTGVSYGYTF
>TRBJ2-6|TRBV15|.|.
TGTGCCACCAGCAGGTGGGGGGACAGAAAGACCTCTGGGGCCAACGTCCTGACTTTC
CATSRWGDRKTSGANVLTF
>TRBJ2-1|TRBV4-3|TRBD1|.
TGCGCCAGCAGCCAAAGGGACAGGGTAAATGAGCAGTTCTTC
CASSQRDRVNEQFF
>TRBJ2-7|TRBV12-5|TRBD1|few
TGTGCTAGTGGCAGGACAGGGCCCGAGCAGTACTTC
CASGRTGPEQYF
>TRBJ1-2|TRBV9|.|.
TGTGCCAGCAGCGAAACCTCGGGACACCCTTCCTATGGCTACACCTTC
CASSETSGHPSYGYTF
>TRBJ1-2|TRBV5-5|.|.
TGTGCCAGCACGAGAGGCTATGGCTACACCTTC
CASTRGYGYTF
>TRBJ1-3|TRBV6-5|TRBD1|.
TGTGCCAGCAGTTCCGGGACAGCAAACACCATATATTTT
CASSSGTANTIYF
>TRBJ2-2|TRBV5-1|TRBD1|.
TGCGCCAGCAGCCCGGACAGGGGTGGAACCGGGGAGCTGTTTTTT
CASSPDRGGTGELFF
>TRBJ1-1|TRBV6-6|TRBD1|.
TGTGCCAGCAGAGAGGGACAGCTTGAAGCTTTCTTT
CASREGQLEAFF
>TRBJ2-3|TRBV7-2|TRBD2|once
TGTGCCAGCAGCCCAAGGGGGACTAGCGGGGGGGCAGATACGCAGTATTTT
CASSPRGTSGGADTQYF
>TRBJ2-7|TRBV5-8|TRBD1|.
TGTGCCAGCAGCCGTGCGGGACAGGGATCCTACGAGCAGTACTTC
CASSRAGQGSYEQYF
>TRBJ2-6|TRBV7-6|.|.
TGTGCCAGCAGCCCACTCTACTCTGGGGCCAACGTCCTGACTTTC
CASSPLYSGANVLTF
>TRBJ2-7|TRBV6-1|TRBD1|.
TGTGCCAGCAGCCCCGGGACAGGTCCTCTGGAGCAGTACTTC
CASSPGTGPLEQYF
>TRBJ2-2|TRBV9|.|.
TGTGCCAGCAGCGTTTTTGGGACATCCGTCACCGGGGAGCTGTTTTTT
CASSVFGTSVTGELFF
>TRBJ1-1|TRBV25-1|.|.
TGTGCCAGCAGTGAGAACAGGGTTACTCACACTGAAGCTTTCTTT
CASSENRVTHTEAFF
>TRBJ2-3|TRBV7-2|TRBD2|.
TGTGCCAGCAGCCTCGATGGGGGACTAGCGATAGATACGCAGTATTTT
CASSLDGGLAIDTQYF
>TRBJ1-5|TRBV6-5|.|few
TGTGCCAGCAGTGGGACTGTCCAGGTGCCCCAGCATTTT
CASSGTVQVPQHF
>TRBJ2-5|TRBV5-1|TRBD1|.
TGCGCCAGCAGACCGACAGGGGGGGGAGAGACCCAGTACTTC
CASRPTGGGETQYF
>TRBJ2-5|TRBV9|.|.
TGTGCCAGCAGCGTAGCCGGGGGCCAAGAGACCCAGTACTTC
CASSVAGGQETQYF
>TRBJ1-1|TRBV6-6|.|few
TGTGCCAGCGGAAAGGGGGCTGAAGCTTTCTTT
CASGKGAEAFF
>TRBJ1-6|TRBV11-2|TRBD1|.
TGTGCCAGCAGCTTAGTGGGCCCTGGGTTTTCAGGGGGGAATTCACCCCTCCACTTT
CASSLVGPGFSGGNSPLHF
>TRBJ1-2|TRBV19|.|.
TGTGCCAGTAATCCTGGGGGCGGCTATGGCTACACCTTC
CASNPGGGYGYTF
>TRBJ2-6|TRBV11-1|TRBD1|.
TGTGCCAGCAGCTCCTTAATGAGACAGGGGGCGCCAGGGGCCAACGTCCTGACTTTC
CASSSLMRQGAPGANVLTF
>TRBJ2-3|TRBV6-6|TRBD1|.
TGTGCCAGCAGCCGACAGGGGGCAACAGATACGCAGTATTTT
CASSRQGATDTQYF
>TRBJ1-5|TRBV15|TRBD1|.
TGTGCCACCAGCACGGAAATGGCCTCGGACAGGAGCAATCAGCCCCAGCATTTT
CATSTEMASDRSNQPQHF
>TRBJ2-2|TRBV4-1|.|.
TGCGCCAGCAGCCAAGCACCCTCGGGGGTGTCCGGGGAGCTGTTTTTT
CASSQAPSGVSGELFF
>TRBJ1-1|TRBV29-1|.|.
TGCAGCGTTGCCCGGGGGATGAACACTGAAGCTTTCTTT
CSVARGMNTEAFF
>TRBJ1-4|TRBV2|TRBD1|.
TGTGCCAGCACCGGCGGGACAGCGAATGAAAAACTGTTTTTT
CASTGGTANEKLFF
>TRBJ2-5|TRBV5-1|TRBD1|.
TGCGCCAGCAGCTCGGGACAGTCCCAAGAGACCCAGTACTTC
CASSSGQSQETQYF
>TRBJ1-4|TRBV25-1|.|.
TGTGCCAGCAGTGAATATATAGCCAGGGGTGAAAAACTGTTTTTT
CASSEYIARGEKLFF
>TRBJ1-2|TRBV6-1|.|.
TGTGCCAGCAGTAGGCAACACAGGGAATGCTACACCTTC
CASSRQHRECYTF
>TRBJ1-3|TRBV2|TRBD1|.
TGTGCCAGCAGTCCACAGGGGCTGGGAGGAAACACCATATATTTT
CASSPQGLGGNTIYF
>TRBJ2-7|TRBV30|.|.
TGTGCCTGGAGTAGAGCTTACGAGCAGTACTTC
CAWSRAYEQYF
>TRBJ2-7|TRBV18|.|.
TGTGCCAGCTCACCACCCACACCACCCTACGAGCAGTACTTC
CASSPPTPPYEQYF
>TRBJ2-7|TRBV13|.|few
TGTGCCAGCAGCTTCGGGGACTACGAGCAGTACTTC
CASSFGDYEQYF
>TRBJ1-5|TRBV2|.|.
TGTGCCAGCAGTGAATCTTTGTTAGGGAGAGCTTATCAGCCCCAGCATTTT
CASSESLLGRAYQPQHF
>TRBJ1-2|TRBV4-3|.|.
TGCGCCAGCAGCCAAGATTTTACAGGCCACTATGGCTACACCTTC
CASSQDFTGHYGYTF
>TRBJ2-2|TRBV5-1|TRBD2|.
TGCGCCAGCAGCTCGCCGGGGGGACCCCGAGCTAACACCGGGGAGCTGTTTTTT
CASSSPGGPRANTGELFF
>TRBJ2-1|TRBV7-6|.|.
TGTGCCAGCAGTTCCATCGGACAGTATGGCCACAATGAGCAGTTCTTC
CASSSIGQYGHNEQFF
>TRBJ2-7|TRBV4-1|.|.
TGCGCCAGCAGCCACAATCAAGCGAACAACGAGCAGTACTTC
CASSHNQANNEQYF
>TRBJ1-1|TRBV2|TRBD1|.
TGTGCCAGCAGTGAAGCAAGACAGGGGAACACTGAAGCTTTCTTT
CASSEARQGNTEAFF
>TRBJ1-5|TRBV19|.|.
TGTGCCAGTAGTAGATCCTACAGCAATCAGCCCCAGCATTTT
CASSRSYSNQPQHF
>TRBJ1-1|TRBV7-9|.|.
TGTGCCAGCAGCTTAGGGCAGGGGACTGAAGCTTTCTTT
CASSLGQGTEAFF
>TRBJ1-2|TRBV7-2|.|.
TGTGCCAGCAGCTTAGCCTCTCCGAACTATGGCTACACCTTC
CASSLASPNYGYTF
>TRBJ1-6|TRBV19|.|.
TGTGCCAGTAGTATAGTCGCCAGGGTTAATTCACCCCTCCACTTT
CASSIVARVNSPLHF
>TRBJ2-7|TRBV6-6|TRBD1|.
TGTGCCAGCAGTGGAGGACAGGTCGACTACGAGCAGTACTTC
CASSGGQVDYEQYF
>TRBJ1-2|TRBV25-1|.|.
TGTGCCAGCAGCCCAGGGGACTATGGCTACACCTTC
CASSPGDYGYTF
>TRBJ1-2|TRBV5-6|TRBD1|.
TGTGCCAGCAGGGGACAGGGGGCAAACTATGGCTACACCTTC
CASRGQGANYGYTF
>TRBJ1-1|TRBV5-1|TRBD1|.
TGCGCCAGCAGCAACAGGGGGTTGGTCACTGAAGCTTTCTTT
CASSNRGLVTEAFF
>TRBJ1-2|TRBV14|.|once
TGTGCCAGCAGCCAGGACTACAGCTATGGCTACACCTTC
CASSQDYSYGYTF
>TRBJ1-4|TRBV15|.|.
TGTGCCACCAGCAGAGACTACGAGGGTGCACAAGAAAAACTGTTTTTT
CATSRDYEGAQEKLFF
>TRBJ2-2|TRBV7-8|.|.
TGTGCCAGCAGCCGCCCAGAGAACACCGGGGAGCTGTTTTTT
CASSRPENTGELFF